This TCR beta chain was sequenced in a study of cytomegalovirus exposure and HLA in healthy donors. The PCR had 60 Vbeta and 13 Jbeta primers. Assay: immunoSEQ multiplex PCR; the TCRdb copy retains only in-frame clones and omits some. Of about 270,000 clones detected, around 65% appear once; the ten largest clones hold over 2%. The germline V gene has CDR1 SEHNR and CDR2 FQNEAQ (reference sequence). Germline trimming cut 5 bases from V and 3 bases from J; bases unmatched to any gene: 5. This CDR3 has 14 amino acids. A few counts support this clone. Its target is not known. General study findings and limits: Across donors, presence/absence analyses took sequencing depth to be roughly uniform. TCR beta V- and J-gene trimming was later associated with a missense DCLRE1C variant.

The chain has TRBV7-9 and TRBJ1-2; TRBD1 agrees at 8 bases. The receptor was isolated from a female donor in good health and CMV-seronegative. Sequencing used PBMCs. The CDR3 DNA sequence: TGTGCCAGCAGCGCCGGGACAGGACACTATGGCTACACCTTC. Encoded protein: CASSAGTGHYGYTF. The complete variable domain, with remaining parts taken from reference TRBV7-9 and TRBJ1-2, reads DTGVSQNPRHKITKRGQNVTFRCDPISEHNRLYWYRQTLGQGPEFLTYFQNEAQLEKSRLLSDRFSAERPKGSFSTLEIQRTEQGDSAMYLCASSAGTGHYGYTFGSGTRLTVV.